This is a list of T cell receptor beta chains from one sample in a study of T cell responses to AZD1222 COVID-19 vaccine. Method: immunoSEQ multiplex PCR; TCRdb's copy keeps in-frame clones and lacks some. The sample lists more than 100,000 clones, roughly 90% occurring once. The sequencing here drew on peripheral blood, taken on day 0 of AZD1222 vaccination. Receptors were obtained from an adult in good health. Both conserved end residues are part of each CDR3. The order of the fields is clone size, V gene, J gene, D gene, CDR3 DNA, CDR3 protein. D genes are given only for firm matches. Only part of the rows carry a size: once, few, many, or a class if the clone is expanded.

clone size: -
V gene: TRBV11-2
J gene: TRBJ2-7
D gene: -
CDR3 DNA: TGTGCCAGCAGCTTAGATCGGGCGGGGGCGACCCCCTACGAGCAGTACTTC
CDR3 protein: CASSLDRAGATPYEQYF

clone size: once
V gene: TRBV5-4
J gene: TRBJ1-2
D gene: -
CDR3 DNA: TGTGCCAGCAGTTACAACGTCGCAGCCCCCTTAGGCTACACCTTC
CDR3 protein: CASSYNVAAPLGYTF

clone size: -
V gene: TRBV4-2
J gene: TRBJ1-2
D gene: -
CDR3 DNA: TGTGCCAGCAGCCAAGATTCAGGTGGGGTCGGCTACACCTTC
CDR3 protein: CASSQDSGGVGYTF

clone size: -
V gene: TRBV18
J gene: TRBJ2-7
D gene: TRBD1
CDR3 DNA: TGTGCCAGCTCAGAGTCGGGACAGGGGAGCACCTACGAGCAGTACTTC
CDR3 protein: CASSESGQGSTYEQYF

clone size: -
V gene: TRBV7-2
J gene: TRBJ2-3
D gene: -
CDR3 DNA: TGTGCCAGCACCAAGGACTCAACCACAGATACGCAGTATTTT
CDR3 protein: CASTKDSTTDTQYF

clone size: -
V gene: TRBV24-1
J gene: TRBJ2-7
D gene: -
CDR3 DNA: TGTGCCACCAGTGATCCGACCCGGGACCCTACTGCGCCGCGGTACTTC
CDR3 protein: CATSDPTRDPTAPRYF

clone size: few
V gene: TRBV11-2
J gene: TRBJ1-1
D gene: -
CDR3 DNA: TGTGCCAGCAGCTTAAGAGAGATGAACACTGAAGCTTTCTTT
CDR3 protein: CASSLREMNTEAFF

clone size: -
V gene: TRBV19
J gene: TRBJ1-5
D gene: TRBD1
CDR3 DNA: TGTGCCAGTTTTAAGGGGGCGAATGGTCAGCCCCAGCATTTT
CDR3 protein: CASFKGANGQPQHF

clone size: -
V gene: TRBV9
J gene: TRBJ2-5
D gene: TRBD2
CDR3 DNA: TGTGCCAGCAGCGTTAGCGGGGGTAAACTGGAGACCCAGTACTTC
CDR3 protein: CASSVSGGKLETQYF

clone size: -
V gene: TRBV13
J gene: TRBJ2-7
D gene: -
CDR3 DNA: TGTGCCAGCAGCTTATTGCGGGACGGACCCTACGAGCAGTACTTC
CDR3 protein: CASSLLRDGPYEQYF

clone size: -
V gene: TRBV5-1
J gene: TRBJ2-7
D gene: TRBD2
CDR3 DNA: TGCGCCAGCAGCTTTATAGCGGGGAACGACGAGCAGTACTTC
CDR3 protein: CASSFIAGNDEQYF

clone size: -
V gene: TRBV5-1
J gene: TRBJ2-5
D gene: TRBD1
CDR3 DNA: TGCGCCAGCAGCCTGGGACAGAGACAAGAGACCCAGTACTTC
CDR3 protein: CASSLGQRQETQYF

clone size: -
V gene: TRBV28
J gene: TRBJ2-7
D gene: -
CDR3 DNA: TGTGCCAGCGCTAGCTCCTACGAGCAGTACTTC
CDR3 protein: CASASSYEQYF

clone size: -
V gene: TRBV19
J gene: TRBJ1-5
D gene: -
CDR3 DNA: TGTGCCAGTTTAGACAGGCCTCTCTATAGCAATCAGCCCCAGCATTTT
CDR3 protein: CASLDRPLYSNQPQHF

clone size: -
V gene: TRBV10-3
J gene: TRBJ2-3
D gene: TRBD2
CDR3 DNA: TGTGCCTTAGGCGGCGGGGGGGCGTCGACAGATACGCAGTATTTT
CDR3 protein: CALGGGGASTDTQYF

clone size: -
V gene: TRBV6-5
J gene: TRBJ2-3
D gene: -
CDR3 DNA: TGTGCCAGCAGTTCGGGGGGCACAGATACGCAGTATTTT
CDR3 protein: CASSSGGTDTQYF

clone size: -
V gene: TRBV5-6
J gene: TRBJ1-2
D gene: -
CDR3 DNA: TGTGCCAGCAGCTTGGGTTACGGACAGACCTATGGCTACACCTTC
CDR3 protein: CASSLGYGQTYGYTF

clone size: -
V gene: TRBV7-2
J gene: TRBJ1-5
D gene: -
CDR3 DNA: TGTGCCAGCAGCTTAGTGAATTGGAGGGATCAGCCCCAGCATTTT
CDR3 protein: CASSLVNWRDQPQHF

clone size: -
V gene: TRBV29-1
J gene: TRBJ1-1
D gene: -
CDR3 DNA: TGCAGCGTTGTTAGGGACGGCTACACTGAAGCTTTCTTT
CDR3 protein: CSVVRDGYTEAFF

clone size: -
V gene: TRBV6-5
J gene: TRBJ1-2
D gene: TRBD1
CDR3 DNA: TGTGCCAGCAGTTCCCCGGGACAGAGGAAAGATGGCTACACCTTC
CDR3 protein: CASSSPGQRKDGYTF

clone size: -
V gene: TRBV25-1
J gene: TRBJ2-3
D gene: -
CDR3 DNA: TGTGCCAGCAGTGACTATTCAGGGAAAGATACGCAGTATTTT
CDR3 protein: CASSDYSGKDTQYF

clone size: -
V gene: TRBV7-8
J gene: TRBJ1-2
D gene: TRBD1
CDR3 DNA: TGTGCCAGCAGCGGTGGTGGACAGGCCTATGGCTACACCTTC
CDR3 protein: CASSGGGQAYGYTF

clone size: -
V gene: TRBV6-5
J gene: TRBJ1-1
D gene: -
CDR3 DNA: TGTGCCAGCAGTTCGTGGGGGGCTGAAGCTTTCTTT
CDR3 protein: CASSSWGAEAFF

clone size: -
V gene: TRBV10-3
J gene: TRBJ1-1
D gene: -
CDR3 DNA: TGTGCCATCAGTGAGGACGGAGAAATGAACACTGAAGCTTTCTTT
CDR3 protein: CAISEDGEMNTEAFF

clone size: many
V gene: TRBV6-2/TRBV6-3
J gene: TRBJ2-7
D gene: -
CDR3 DNA: TGTGCCAGCAGTTACTCCCTAGCAGGCTCGATCGGCTCCTACGAGCAGTACTTC
CDR3 protein: CASSYSLAGSIGSYEQYF

clone size: -
V gene: TRBV7-9
J gene: TRBJ1-2
D gene: -
CDR3 DNA: TGTGCCAGCAGCTTAGGGGGGCAGTTCTATGGCTACACCTTC
CDR3 protein: CASSLGGQFYGYTF

clone size: -
V gene: TRBV2
J gene: TRBJ2-7
D gene: -
CDR3 DNA: TGTGCCAGCACCTCGATAGGAGGGGCCGAGCAGTACTTC
CDR3 protein: CASTSIGGAEQYF

clone size: few
V gene: TRBV3-1/TRBV3-2
J gene: TRBJ1-3
D gene: -
CDR3 DNA: TGTGCCAGCAGCCAGCAAGTAACAGGGCCTGGAAACACCATATATTTT
CDR3 protein: CASSQQVTGPGNTIYF